The source of this T cell receptor beta chain is a study of blood T cell repertoires in COVID-19. Study-wide context: Whether acute or convalescent, the COVID-19 samples came from the United States, Italy and Spain. From T cells, B-cell-depleted T cells, or PBMCs came the material, which was cDNA or gDNA.

The method was immunoSEQ multiplex PCR; TCRdb's version includes in-frame clones alone and lacks a portion of them. The sample lists under 250,000 clones; approximately 85% were seen once. Recruitment covered about two dozen US areas and drew participants whose ages spanned 18 to 89 years. The CDR3 spans 13 residues. In germline, CDR1 is GTSNPN, CDR2 SVGIG (reference sequence). J lost 2 bases, V lost 4 bases, and 4 bases had no gene match. This clonotype was obtained from a woman between 50 and 59 years old with acute COVID-19. The chain carries TRBV30 and TRBJ1-1; 7 bases are a match to TRBD1. Source material: PBMCs or T cells enriched from blood (not recorded which). The CDR3 nucleotides read TGTGCCTGGACGGGACAGATAAACACTGAAGCTTTCTTT. Translating gives CAWTGQINTEAFF.